These 7 T cell receptor beta chains came from one sample sequenced in a study of shared T cell receptors in the human thymus. Only in-frame clones appear in the TCRdb table, and some are missing; sequencing was by immunoSEQ multiplex PCR. The sample shows about 380,000 clones, about 95% of them seen only once. The sequenced sample consisted of thymocytes. These receptor sequences come from a human donor.

The chain carries TRBV14 and TRBJ1-2; no clear D. V lost 2 bases and J 0 bases, leaving 16 bases between the germline ends. The CDR3 loop spans 17 amino acids. Germline V gene sequence: CDR1 SGHDN, CDR2 FVKESK. CDR3: CASSQTQASKANYGYTF. DNA for the CDR3: TGTGCCAGCAGCCAAACGCAGGCCTCTAAAGCTAACTATGGCTACACCTTC.

The V gene is TRBV10-2, the J gene TRBJ2-5; D unresolved. V lost 3 bases to trimming and J lost 1 base, with 18 bases between them. The CDR3 has 17 amino acids. Germline loops: CDR1 WSHSY, CDR2 SAAADI. CDR3 sequence: CASSETGPPPTQETQYF. DNA for the CDR3: TGCGCCAGCAGTGAAACGGGCCCTCCCCCGACCCAAGAGACCCAGTACTTC.

The gene calls are TRBV7-2 and TRBJ1-4, with TRBD1 matching over 12 bases. This CDR3 contains 15 residues. V was clipped by 4 bases and J by 5 bases; unmatched bases: 2. In germline, CDR1 is SGHTA, CDR2 FQGNSA. The chain's CDR3 is CASSWGTGGNEKLFF. CDR3 in DNA: TGTGCCAGCAGCTGGGGGACAGGGGGCAATGAAAAACTGTTTTTT.

The chain couples TRBV27 to TRBJ1-4; TRBD1 is a possible D gene (5 bases). CDR1 and CDR2 from the germline V gene are MNHEY and SMNVEV (reference sequence). Trimming took 6 bases from V and 5 from J, leaving 19 bases between them. This CDR3 contains 16 residues. In nucleotides, the CDR3 is TGTGCCAGCAGCCGAAGACAGCCCGAGGGAAATGAAAAACTGTTTTTT. It encodes CASSRRQPEGNEKLFF.

V is TRBV2 and J is TRBJ1-1, with a weak D call TRBD1 (6 bases). Per germline, CDR1 SNHLY and CDR2 FYNNEI. This CDR3 has 15 residues. Trimming left V 5 bases short and J 5 bases short, with 18 bases between. Here the CDR3 DNA reads TGTGCCAGCAGTTTAACCGGGAGGGGGAATACTGAAGCTTTCTTT. Residues: CASSLTGRGNTEAFF. The whole variable domain, filled in from reference TRBV2 and TRBJ1-1, reads EPEVTQTPSHQVTQMGQEVILRCVPISNHLYFYWYRQILGQKVEFLVSFYNNEISEKSEIFDDQFSVERPDGSNFTLKIRSTKLEDSAMYFCASSLTGRGNTEAFFGQGTRLTVV.

The CDR3 is CASRATGQGLTGNTIYF. Written as DNA, the CDR3 is TGTGCCAGCAGGGCGACAGGACAGGGTCTAACCGGAAACACCATATATTTT. The rearrangement joins TRBV5-4 to TRBJ1-3; 8 bases fit TRBD1. The germline CDR1 and CDR2 sequences are SGHNT and YYREEE (reference sequence). The CDR3 sequence is 17 residues long. V lost 5 bases, J lost 4 bases, and 14 bases stayed unmatched.

Only one count was recorded for this clone. CDR3 coding DNA: TGTGCCAGCAGTTCCAGGACTAGCGGGAGAAAGGGAGATACGCAGTATTTT. This translates into CASSSRTSGRKGDTQYF. This chain joins TRBV27 and TRBJ2-3, with 13 positions matching TRBD2. With V trimmed by 4 bases and J by 5 bases, 9 bases remained unmatched. The CDR3 sequence is 17 residues long. CDR1 MNHEY and CDR2 SMNVEV come from the germline V gene (reference sequence).